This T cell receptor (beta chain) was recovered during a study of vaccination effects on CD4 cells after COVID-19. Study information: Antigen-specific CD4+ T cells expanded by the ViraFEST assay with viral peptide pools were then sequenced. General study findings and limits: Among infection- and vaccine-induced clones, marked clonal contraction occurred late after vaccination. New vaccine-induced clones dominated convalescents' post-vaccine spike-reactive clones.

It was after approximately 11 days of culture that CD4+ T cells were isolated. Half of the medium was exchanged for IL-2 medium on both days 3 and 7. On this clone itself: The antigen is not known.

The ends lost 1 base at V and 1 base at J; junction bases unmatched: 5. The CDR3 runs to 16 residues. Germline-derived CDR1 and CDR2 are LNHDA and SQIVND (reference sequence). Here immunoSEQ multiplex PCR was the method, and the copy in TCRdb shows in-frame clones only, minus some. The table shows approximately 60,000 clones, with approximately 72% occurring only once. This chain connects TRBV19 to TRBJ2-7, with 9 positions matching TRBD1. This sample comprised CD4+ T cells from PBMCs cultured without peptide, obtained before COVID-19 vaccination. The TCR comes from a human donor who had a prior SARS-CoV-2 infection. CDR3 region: CASSIVYGTGSYEQYF. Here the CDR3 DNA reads TGTGCCAGTAGTATAGTTTATGGGACAGGGTCCTACGAGCAGTACTTC.